The clone carrying this TCR beta chain turned up a few times. Its specificity is not known. The data derive from a study of T-cell reconstitution after alpha-beta-depleted transplantation in children. Study findings and constraints: The high TCRbeta diversity at day 60 in some patients came from surviving recipient T cells and thymic progenitors. The origin of alpha-beta T cells about two months after transplant was reportedly several hundred expanded graft clones. Fresh T-cell production supplied most of the T-cell counts and diversity seen one year after transplant.

Between the trimmed V and J ends, which lost 4 bases and 6 bases, there was a span of 13 bases. This CDR3 is 14 amino acids long. Library preparation (for TCRbeta) was performed with unique molecular identifiers. TCRdb fed the PCR reads into MiXCR, producing one record per CDR3 protein. The sample consists of almost 600,000 distinct CDR3 sequences, roughly 30% of them appearing once. J is TRBJ2-1 and V is TRBV12-3 or TRBV12-4; no reliable D call. The clonotype was recovered from a boy younger than two with Wiskott-Aldrich syndrome, due to receive a stem cell transplant. The sample here was PBMCs, taken before TCRalphabeta/CD19-depleted stem cell transplant. The CDR3: CASSSIPSSNEQFF. The CDR3 DNA reads TGTGCCAGCAGTTCAATTCCGTCTAGCAATGAGCAGTTCTTC.